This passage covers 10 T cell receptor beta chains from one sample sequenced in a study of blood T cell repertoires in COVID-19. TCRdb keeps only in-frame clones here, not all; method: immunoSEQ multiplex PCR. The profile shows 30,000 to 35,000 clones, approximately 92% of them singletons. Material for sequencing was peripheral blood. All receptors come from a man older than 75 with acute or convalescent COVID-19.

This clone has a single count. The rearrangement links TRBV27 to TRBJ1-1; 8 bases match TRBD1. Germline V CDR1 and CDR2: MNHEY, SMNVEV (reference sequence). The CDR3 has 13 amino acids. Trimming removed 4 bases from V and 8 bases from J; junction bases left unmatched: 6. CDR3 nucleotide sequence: TGTGCCAGCAGTTCCGGGACAGGCTACGAAGCTTTCTTT. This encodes CASSSGTGYEAFF.

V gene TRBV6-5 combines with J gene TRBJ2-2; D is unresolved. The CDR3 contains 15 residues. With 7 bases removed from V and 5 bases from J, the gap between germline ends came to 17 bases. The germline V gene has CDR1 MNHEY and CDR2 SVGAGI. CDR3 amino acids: CASIIGLFGTGELFF. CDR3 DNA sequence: TGTGCCAGCATTATTGGCCTATTCGGGACCGGGGAGCTGTTTTTT.

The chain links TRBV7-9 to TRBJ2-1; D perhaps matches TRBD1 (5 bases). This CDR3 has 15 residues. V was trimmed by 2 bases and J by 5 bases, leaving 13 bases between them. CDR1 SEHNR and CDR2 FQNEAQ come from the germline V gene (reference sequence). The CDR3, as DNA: TGTGCCAGCAGCTTAATAGGGGCGAGAGACAATGAGCAGTTCTTC. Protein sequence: CASSLIGARDNEQFF.

CDR3 region: CASSFEGKSEQFF. CDR3 nucleotides: TGTGCCAGCAGCTTCGAGGGCAAATCGGAGCAGTTCTTC. This rearrangement joins TRBV11-2 to TRBJ2-1; perhaps TRBD2 as D (5 bases). The CDR3 sequence is 13 residues long. From germline, CDR1 is SGHAT and CDR2 FQNNGV. Trimming stripped 3 bases from V and 10 bases from J, with 13 bases between.

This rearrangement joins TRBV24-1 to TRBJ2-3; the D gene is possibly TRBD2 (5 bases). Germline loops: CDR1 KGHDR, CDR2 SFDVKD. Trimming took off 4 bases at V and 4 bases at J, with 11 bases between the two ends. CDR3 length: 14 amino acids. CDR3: CATSDPRRADTQYF. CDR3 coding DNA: TGTGCCACCAGTGACCCCAGGCGGGCAGATACGCAGTATTTT.

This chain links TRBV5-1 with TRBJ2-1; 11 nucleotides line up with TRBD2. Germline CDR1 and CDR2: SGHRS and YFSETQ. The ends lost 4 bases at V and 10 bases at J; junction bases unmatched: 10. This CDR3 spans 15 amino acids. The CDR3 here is CASSLGTSGTVEQFF. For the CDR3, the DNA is TGCGCCAGCAGCCTGGGGACTAGCGGCACCGTGGAGCAGTTCTTC.

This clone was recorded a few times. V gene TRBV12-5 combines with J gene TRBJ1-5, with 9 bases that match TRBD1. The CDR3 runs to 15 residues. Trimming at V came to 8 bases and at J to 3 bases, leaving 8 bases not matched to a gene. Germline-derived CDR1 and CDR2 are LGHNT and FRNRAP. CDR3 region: CASQTGTGPNQPQHF. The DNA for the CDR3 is TGTGCTAGTCAGACCGGGACAGGGCCCAATCAGCCCCAGCATTTT.

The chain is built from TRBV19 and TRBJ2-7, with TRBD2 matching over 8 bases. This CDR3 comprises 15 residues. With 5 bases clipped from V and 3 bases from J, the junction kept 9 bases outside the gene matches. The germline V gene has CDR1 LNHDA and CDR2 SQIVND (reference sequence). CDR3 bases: TGTGCCAGTAGTGTCGACGGGACTAGAGGCTACGAGCAGTACTTC. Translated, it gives CASSVDGTRGYEQYF. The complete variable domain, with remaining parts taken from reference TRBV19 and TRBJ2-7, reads DGGITQSPKYLFRKEGQNVTLSCEQNLNHDAMYWYRQDPGQGLRLIYYSQIVNDFQKGDIAEGYSVSREKKESFPLTVTSAQKNPTAFYLCASSVDGTRGYEQYFGPGTRLTVT.

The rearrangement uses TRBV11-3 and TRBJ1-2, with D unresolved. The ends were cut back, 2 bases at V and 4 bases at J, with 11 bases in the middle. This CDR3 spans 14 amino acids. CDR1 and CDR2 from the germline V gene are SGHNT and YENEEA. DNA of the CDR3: TGTGCCAGCAGCTTACGGGGAGGGTTCTATGGCTACACCTTC. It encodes CASSLRGGFYGYTF.

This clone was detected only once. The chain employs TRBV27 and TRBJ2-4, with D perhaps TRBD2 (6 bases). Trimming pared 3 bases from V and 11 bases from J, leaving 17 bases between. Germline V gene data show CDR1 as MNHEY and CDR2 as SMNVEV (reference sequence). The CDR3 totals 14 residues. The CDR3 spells CASSLGGANLVQYF. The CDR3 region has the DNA TGTGCCAGCAGTTTGGGAGGTGCTAATCTTGTTCAGTACTTC.